The 17 T cell receptor beta chains in this list originate from one sample, sequenced in a study of early T cells in non-severe SARS-CoV-2 infection. TCRdb re-analysed the 5' RACE reads in MiXCR, keeping a single row per CDR3 protein. Seen here are about 57,000 distinct CDR3 sequences, roughly 13% observed once, and the top ten hold around 4.7%. The source material was whole blood. These receptors all come from an adult who was a healthcare worker with PCR-confirmed SARS-CoV-2 infection or an uninfected control (not recorded which).

The chain uses TRBV11-2 and TRBJ2-3; D gene ambiguous. Germline CDR1 is SGHAT and CDR2 is FQNNGV. V lost 3 bases to trimming and J lost 4 bases, with 11 bases between them. This CDR3 is 14 amino acids long. For the CDR3, the DNA is TGTGCCAGCAGCTTGTCCCGCCCGCCAGATACGCAGTATTTT. Protein sequence: CASSLSRPPDTQYF. Full variable domain (remainder filled in from reference TRBV11-2 and TRBJ2-3): EAGVAQSPRYKIIEKRQSVAFWCNPISGHATLYWYQQILGQGPKLLIQFQNNGVVDDSQLPKDRFSAERLKGVDSTLKIQPAKLEDSAVYLCASSLSRPPDTQYFGPGTRLTVL.

The chain joins TRBV20-1 to TRBJ2-5; TRBD2 matches 9 bases. The CDR3 loop spans 14 amino acids. With V trimmed by 3 bases and J by 1 base, 3 bases remained unmatched. CDR1 is DFQATT and CDR2 is SNEGSKA in the germline V gene (reference sequence). CDR3 nucleotides: TGCAGTGCTAGGTATAGCGGGGGCCAAGAGACCCAGTACTTC. Protein sequence: CSARYSGGQETQYF.

This chain links TRBV6-1 with TRBJ2-2; D unresolved. Deletions cut 6 bases from V and 4 bases from J, with 12 bases between. The V gene's germline CDR1 is MNHNS and CDR2 SASEGT. This CDR3 has 14 residues. The CDR3 is CASRVSWGTGELFF. DNA for the CDR3: TGTGCCAGCAGAGTTAGTTGGGGCACCGGGGAGCTGTTTTTT.

In regard to this clonotype: With a much larger clone just one base away, this may be a read error. V is TRBV7-2 and J is TRBJ1-1; tentative D call: TRBD1 (6 bases). Germline-derived CDR1 and CDR2 are SGHTA and FQGNSA. V lost 6 bases and J lost 1, with 12 bases in between. CDR3 length: 14 residues. DNA for the CDR3: TGTGCCAGCAGAACCCTGACAGGGAACACTGAAGCTTTCTTT. It codes for CASRTLTGNTEAFF. Drawing the rest from reference TRBV7-2 and TRBJ1-1, the complete variable domain is GAGVSQSPSNKVTEKGKDVELRCDPISGHTALYWYRQSLGQGLEFLIYFQGNSAPDKSGLPSDRFSAERTGGSVSTLTIQRTQQEDSAVYLCASRTLTGNTEAFFGQGTRLTVV.

This clonotype was counted at least ten times. The genes are TRBV5-4 and TRBJ2-1; no clear D. This CDR3 comprises 15 residues. V lost 1 base and J 0 bases, leaving 8 bases between the germline ends. In germline, CDR1 is SGHNT, CDR2 YYREEE (reference sequence). CDR3 sequence: CASSLSPSSYNEQFF. CDR3 bases: TGTGCCAGCAGCTTGTCGCCGAGCTCCTACAATGAGCAGTTCTTC.

The J gene is TRBJ1-2, the V gene TRBV10-3, with unresolved D. Looked up from germline, CDR1 is ENHRY and CDR2 is SYGVKD. V lost 2 bases, J lost 3 bases, and 7 bases lay in between. The CDR3 runs 13 residues. The CDR3, as DNA: TGTGCCATCAGTGAGGGGCCAGACTATGGCTACACCTTC. It specifies CAISEGPDYGYTF.

This clonotype was observed a few times. This chain joins TRBV10-3 and TRBJ2-4, with D possibly being TRBD1 or TRBD2 (5 bases each). Looked up from germline, CDR1 is ENHRY and CDR2 is SYGVKD. The germline V and J ends were trimmed by 8 bases and 2 bases, with 16 bases remaining between them. This CDR3 has 15 residues. CDR3 nucleotide sequence: TGTGCCATCCCCGACAGCCCGGGATCCAAAAACATTCAGTACTTC. Encoded protein: CAIPDSPGSKNIQYF.

Ten or more counts support this clonotype. The chain joins TRBV29-1 to TRBJ2-1; a possible D gene is TRBD2 (6 bases). Trimming took off 3 bases at V and 8 bases at J, with 17 bases between the two ends. Germline values: CDR1 SQVTM, CDR2 ANQGSEA. The CDR3 loop spans 14 amino acids. CDR3 sequence: CSVDSSKGLDEQFF. Here the CDR3 DNA reads TGCAGCGTTGACTCGAGTAAGGGACTGGATGAGCAGTTCTTC.

This clonotype was counted ten times or more. This rearrangement joins TRBV5-1 to TRBJ2-5; 8 nucleotides align to TRBD1. Germline lookup yields CDR1 SGHRS and CDR2 YFSETQ. The CDR3 loop spans 14 amino acids. Trimming took 4 bases from V and 5 from J; bases not matched to a gene: 7. This CDR3 is CASSRQGARETQYF. The DNA of the CDR3 is TGCGCCAGCAGCCGCCAGGGGGCCCGGGAGACCCAGTACTTC.

There are a few counts of this clonotype. V is TRBV9 and J is TRBJ2-2; 8 bases match TRBD1. The V gene's germline CDR1 is SGDLS and CDR2 YYNGEE. CDR3 size: 15 residues. Unmatched junction bases numbered 4, after V lost 3 bases and J lost 3 bases. The CDR3 DNA is TGTGCCAGCAGCGCAAGGACAGGGCACACCGGGGAGCTGTTTTTT. This sequence encodes CASSARTGHTGELFF.

In this sample, this clonotype turned up many times. The chain recombines TRBV5-6 with TRBJ2-7; D ambiguous. This CDR3 is 12 amino acids long. V lost 4 bases and J lost 4, with 9 bases in between. From germline, CDR1 is SGHDT and CDR2 YYEEEE. The CDR3: CASSRLGYEQYF. CDR3 in DNA: TGTGCCAGCAGCCGACTGGGGTACGAGCAGTACTTC.

The genes are TRBV6-6 and TRBJ1-1, with D possibly matching TRBD1 (5 bases). Germline lookup yields CDR1 MNHNY and CDR2 SVGAGI (reference sequence). Trimming cost V 2 bases and J 1 base, with 14 bases left between them. This CDR3 has 16 amino acids. The CDR3 nucleotides read TGTGCCAGCAGTTACGGCATTGGGACCCAGAACACTGAAGCTTTCTTT. Its protein is CASSYGIGTQNTEAFF.

In its sample, this clonotype was seen many times. This chain links TRBV28 with TRBJ2-4; D might be TRBD1 or TRBD2, each matching 5 bases. The CDR3 loop spans 17 amino acids. The germline V gene encodes CDR1 MDHEN and CDR2 SYDVKM. V was clipped by 3 bases and J by 0 bases, with 15 bases between them. The CDR3 reads CASSFNPEGLAKNIQYF. CDR3 in DNA: TGTGCCAGCAGTTTTAACCCCGAGGGGTTAGCCAAAAACATTCAGTACTTC.

This clonotype came up many times. This chain uses TRBV12-3 or TRBV12-4 with TRBJ2-2, with D hard to call. CDR3 length: 14 amino acids. Trimming stripped 5 bases from V and 0 bases from J, with 7 bases between. The CDR3 DNA follows: TGTGCCAGCAGTCCACATTCGAACACCGGGGAGCTGTTTTTT. Translated: CASSPHSNTGELFF.

In this sample, this clonotype turned up many times. This chain joins TRBV19 and TRBJ2-3; 7 positions match TRBD2. There are 14 residues in the CDR3. Germline trimming cut 6 bases from V and 4 bases from J; bases unmatched to any gene: 7. Germline V CDR1 and CDR2: LNHDA, SQIVND (reference sequence). The CDR3 sequence: CASRTGGGPDTQYF. CDR3 in DNA: TGTGCCAGTAGAACGGGGGGTGGGCCAGATACGCAGTATTTT.

This clonotype was seen ten or more times. The gene calls are TRBV18 and TRBJ1-1; D is perhaps TRBD1 (6 bases). Trimming pared 2 bases from V and 0 bases from J, leaving 13 bases between. This CDR3 has 16 amino acids. Germline assignment: CDR1 KGHSH and CDR2 LQKENI. CDR3 residues: CASSPLQGSMNTEAFF. CDR3 bases: TGTGCCAGCTCACCATTGCAGGGGTCGATGAACACTGAAGCTTTCTTT.

This clonotype was seen repeatedly, ten times or more. The J gene is TRBJ2-5, the V gene TRBV6-5; TRBD2 is a possible D gene (5 bases). Germline CDR1 is MNHEY and CDR2 is SVGAGI. CDR3 length: 16 amino acids. The germline V and J ends were trimmed by 2 bases and 5 bases, with 18 bases remaining between them. The CDR3 is CASSYGAQPGKETQYF. The DNA for the CDR3 is TGTGCCAGCAGTTACGGTGCGCAGCCGGGGAAGGAGACCCAGTACTTC.